This record looks at one T cell receptor (beta chain) sequence and its context. The data derive from a study of cytomegalovirus exposure and HLA in healthy donors. About the research overall: The roughly 120 million unique TCR beta sequences, from about 179 million T cells, were found by an earlier analysis. Around 87 million unique TCRs, all from HLA-typed donors, were included in an early release of the data.

It was with 60 Vbeta and 13 Jbeta primers that the PCR ran. TCRdb keeps only in-frame clones here, not all; method: immunoSEQ multiplex PCR. The repertoire holds about 160,000 clones, with about four fifths as singletons. The CDR3 totals 14 residues. Germline-derived CDR1 and CDR2 are MDHEN and SYDVKM. V lost 7 bases to trimming and J lost 2 bases, with 15 bases between them. The sequenced sample was PBMCs. The clonotype originates from a woman between 18 and 29 years old in good health and CMV-seronegative. The chain combines TRBV28 with TRBJ2-7; D is ambiguous. The CDR3 loop reads CASMAHTTTYEQYF. For the CDR3, the DNA is TGTGCCAGCATGGCACACACTACGACCTACGAGCAGTACTTC.